Sequencing of this T cell receptor (beta chain) was carried out in a study of beta chain features in type 1 diabetes. General study findings and limits: All four CD4+ subsets of Type 1 diabetes patients contained TCRB CDR3s that were moderately but significantly shorter. VDJ junctions in type 1 diabetes patients carried more deletions and fewer insertions. TCRB repertoires of naive, central memory and Treg cells appeared more similar among patients than among healthy donors.

As to this clone: The antigen is unknown.

Stem cell-like memory, regulatory, central memory and naive CD4+ cells were sorted via CD45RO/CCR7/CD25/CD127/CD95/CD27. The isolated RNA, all of it, was reverse transcribed, so expressed TCRB transcripts were what got sequenced. The method was immunoSEQ multiplex PCR; TCRdb's version includes in-frame clones alone and lacks a portion of them. This table holds 40,000 to 55,000 clones, just under 45% found once. CDR3 length equals 13 residues. Trimming took off 4 bases at V and 5 bases at J, with 11 bases between the two ends. Germline-derived CDR1 and CDR2 are MDHEN and SYDVKM. The source of this sequence is a man aged 25-45 years with type 1 diabetes. Sequenced input: stem cell memory CD4+ T cells from blood. The V gene is TRBV28, the J gene TRBJ1-1, with D perhaps matching TRBD1 (6 bases). CDR3: CASSSRGGTEAFF. In nucleotides, the CDR3 is TGTGCCAGCAGTTCCAGGGGTGGAACTGAAGCTTTCTTT. Together with reference TRBV28 and TRBJ1-1, the CDR3 gives the full variable domain: DVKVTQSSRYLVKRTGEKVFLECVQDMDHENMFWYRQDPGLGLRLIYFSYDVKMKEKGDIPEGYSVSREKKERFSLILESASTNQTSMYLCASSSRGGTEAFFGQGTRLTVV.